These 28 T cell receptor beta chains were sequenced from one sample in a study of post-analysis software for immune sequencing data (dated by TCRdb to the mid-2010s). Library generation was performed with PCR. These reads were obtained on an Illumina HiSeq 2500. To reduce PCR and sequencing biases, unique molecular identifiers were incorporated into the TCR beta cDNA libraries. The public reads were reprocessed in TCRdb via fastp at Q25 and MiXCR, keeping in-frame beta chains. Rows with a matching CDR3 protein are joined into one entry that keeps the most common DNA and genes. This sample holds hundreds of thousands of distinct CDR3 sequences; roughly 27% were observed only once. The ten largest clones add up to approximately 0.55% of the sample. Their antigens are not known. What the authors observed across the whole study: Patients showed significantly higher frequencies than controls for roughly five TRBV segments, among them TRBV5-6, TRBV5-1 and TRBV20-1.

Material: blood. These receptors all stem from a girl aged 10-17 years with multiple sclerosis.

This clonotype was detected ten times or more. V is TRBV7-2 and J is TRBJ2-5; TRBD1 or TRBD2 may be the D gene (6 bases each). V was clipped by 6 bases and J by 2 bases, with 25 bases between them. Germline V gene sequence: CDR1 SGHTA, CDR2 FQGNSA. CDR3 length: 18 residues. The CDR3 is CASSNWGRASELQETQYF. The DNA of the CDR3 is TGTGCCAGCAGTAATTGGGGGCGGGCTAGCGAACTACAAGAGACCCAGTACTTC.

Ten or more counts support this clonotype. The gene calls are TRBV4-3 and TRBJ2-7; the D gene is possibly TRBD1 (6 bases). This CDR3 spans 15 amino acids. V dropped 0 bases and J dropped 3 bases, with 12 bases sitting between them. Germline CDR1 LGHNA, CDR2 YSLEER. The CDR3 here is CASSQDRGRGYEQYF. The CDR3 DNA reads as TGCGCCAGCAGCCAAGATCGGGGCAGGGGCTACGAGCAGTACTTC.

This clonotype appeared a few times. The CDR3 DNA sequence: TGTGCCAGCAGTCCACTCACTGGACAGGCGCATCGTGAGACCCAGTACTTC. It specifies CASSPLTGQAHRETQYF. The V and J genes are TRBV27 and TRBJ2-7; 7 nucleotides match TRBD1. The J call is in doubt because the DNA end fits TRBJ2-5 better. The CDR3 has 17 residues. Germline V gene data show CDR1 as MNHEY and CDR2 as SMNVEV (reference sequence).

The table lists this clonotype with many counts. This sequence joins TRBV10-1 and TRBJ2-1, with a tentative D call TRBD2 (5 bases). This CDR3 has 16 amino acids. Trimming took off 3 bases at V and 0 bases at J, with 12 bases between the two ends. Per germline, CDR1 WNHNN and CDR2 SYGVQD (reference sequence). CDR3 bases: TGCGCCAGCAGTGACTTAGCGAGGACCTCCTACAATGAGCAGTTCTTC. Translation: CASSDLARTSYNEQFF.

The chain joins TRBV5-1 to TRBJ1-6; 9 nucleotides line up with TRBD1. The germline CDR1 and CDR2 sequences are SGHRS and YFSETQ. This CDR3 spans 14 amino acids. V was pared by 3 bases and J by 11 bases, with 6 bases of the junction left unmatched. The CDR3 region is CASSSDRGSTPLHF. The CDR3 DNA sequence: TGCGCCAGCAGCTCGGACAGGGGATCCACACCCCTCCACTTT.

The chain combines TRBV6-6 with TRBJ1-5, with TRBD1 matching over 7 bases. This CDR3 comprises 16 residues. Germline values: CDR1 MNHNY, CDR2 SVGAGI (reference sequence). Trimming cost V 2 bases and J 4 bases; bases outside gene matches: 8. The CDR3 DNA sequence: TGTGCCAGCAGTTACCCCGGGACAGCCGATAATCAGCCCCAGCATTTT. Amino acid sequence: CASSYPGTADNQPQHF.

This CDR3 reads CASSQVDRDAGTQYF. For the CDR3, the DNA is TGCGCCAGCAGCCAAGTGGACAGGGATGCGGGTACGCAGTATTTT. The rearrangement uses TRBV4-1 and TRBJ2-3; TRBD1 matches at 8 bases. The CDR3 totals 15 residues. V gave up 1 base and J gave up 8 bases; unmatched junction bases: 8. Germline CDR1 and CDR2: MGHRA and YSYEKL.

The table lists this clonotype with a few counts. This chain joins TRBV28 and TRBJ2-7, with 11 nucleotides matching TRBD2. CDR1 is MDHEN, CDR2 SYDVKM, per germline. The CDR3 length is 13 residues. V was clipped by 7 bases and J by 3 bases; unmatched bases: 2. The CDR3 loop reads CASMTSGIYEQYF. The CDR3 DNA follows: TGTGCCAGCATGACTAGCGGGATCTACGAGCAGTACTTC.

The chain has TRBV11-2 and TRBJ2-7; possibly TRBD1 for D (6 bases). The DNA end favors TRBJ2-4, so the J call may be wrong. Germline V lookup: CDR1 SGHAT, CDR2 FQNNGV. The CDR3 sequence is 16 residues long. The CDR3 sequence is CASSFGTTLAKNIQYF. The CDR3 DNA follows: TGTGCCAGCAGCTTTGGGACAACACTAGCCAAAAACATTCAGTACTTC.

The chain is built from TRBV29-1 and TRBJ2-1; 7 bases fit TRBD2. CDR1 is SQVTM and CDR2 is ANQGSEA in the germline V gene. V shed 3 bases and J 10 bases; nucleotides not matched to a gene: 3. This CDR3 spans 11 amino acids. The CDR3 nucleotides read TGCAGCGTTGAGGGGGGGTACGAGCAGTTCTTC. Amino acids: CSVEGGYEQFF.

This rearrangement joins TRBV4-3 to TRBJ2-3, with D perhaps TRBD1 (5 bases). The CDR3 has 16 residues. Per germline, CDR1 LGHNA and CDR2 YSLEER. Trimming removed 0 bases at V and 3 bases at J, with 13 bases between. The chain's CDR3 is CASSQDPGIRTDTQYF. CDR3 DNA sequence: TGCGCCAGCAGCCAAGATCCAGGGATAAGAACAGATACGCAGTATTTT.

This clonotype was detected only a few times. The gene calls are TRBV6-5 and TRBJ2-7; maybe TRBD2 (5 bases). The V gene's germline CDR1 is MNHEY and CDR2 SVGAGI. The length of the CDR3 is 14 residues. V dropped 2 bases and J dropped 0 bases, with 8 bases sitting between them. DNA for the CDR3: TGTGCCAGCAGTTACGCCGGGATCTCCTACGAGCAGTACTTC. This gives the protein CASSYAGISYEQYF.

The chain couples TRBV7-2 to TRBJ2-3; TRBD2 matches at 9 bases. J was trimmed by 7 bases and V by 3 bases; bases with no gene match: 5. The V gene's germline CDR1 is SGHTA and CDR2 FQGNSA. The CDR3 contains 14 residues. The CDR3 DNA follows: TGTGCCAGCAGCTTCCTTAGCGGGGGAAATACGCAGTATTTT. It translates to CASSFLSGGNTQYF. Supplemented by reference TRBV7-2 and TRBJ2-3, the full variable domain reads GAGVSQSPSNKVTEKGKDVELRCDPISGHTALYWYRQSLGQGLEFLIYFQGNSAPDKSGLPSDRFSAERTGGSVSTLTIQRTQQEDSAVYLCASSFLSGGNTQYFGPGTRLTVL.

This clonotype was observed a few times. This chain joins TRBV12-3 or TRBV12-4 and TRBJ1-1, with a tentative D call TRBD1 (6 bases). The CDR3 sequence is 17 residues long. V gave up 3 bases and J gave up 4 bases, with 21 bases separating them. CDR3 DNA sequence: TGTGCCAGCAGTTTGGGCGCAGGGGTGTATTTGGTCACTGAAGCTTTCTTT. Translated, it gives CASSLGAGVYLVTEAFF.

This clonotype was observed once. CDR3 DNA sequence: TGTGCCAGCCGCTCCGCAGGAACCCGAGGGGGAGCTTTCTTT. It yields the protein CASRSAGTRGGAFF. The V call is TRBV7-2, the J call TRBJ1-1; a weak D match, TRBD1 (6 bases). The V gene lost 8 bases and the J gene lost 10 bases, with 23 bases spanning the gap. Germline assignment: CDR1 SGHTA and CDR2 FQGNSA. This CDR3 spans 14 amino acids.

This clonotype was found a few times. The V and J genes are TRBV7-2 and TRBJ2-7, with unresolved D. The germline V gene has CDR1 SGHTA and CDR2 FQGNSA. Trimming pared 5 bases from V and 3 bases from J, leaving 17 bases between. There are 15 residues in the CDR3. The CDR3 nucleotides are TGTGCCAGCAGCCTCATCGGCGCGGTAAACTACGAGCAGTACTTC. As protein: CASSLIGAVNYEQYF.

The V and J genes are TRBV5-5 and TRBJ2-7; a possible D gene is TRBD2 (6 bases). CDR3 length: 15 residues. The ends were cut back, 1 base at V and 2 bases at J, with 13 bases in the middle. CDR1 and CDR2 (germline): SGHKS, YYEKEE (reference sequence). CDR3 in DNA: TGTGCCAGCAGCTTGAGTCTAACGGGAGCCTACGAGCAGTACTTC. Amino acid sequence: CASSLSLTGAYEQYF.

The V call is TRBV5-1, the J call TRBJ1-5; D remains ambiguous. There are 15 residues in the CDR3. Germline V gene lookup returns CDR1 SGHRS and CDR2 YFSETQ. The germline V and J ends were trimmed by 0 bases and 3 bases, with 10 bases remaining between them. The CDR3 DNA is TGCGCCAGCAGCTTGGCCGGACCTCCCAATCAGCCCCAGCATTTT. Translating it yields CASSLAGPPNQPQHF.

The sample holds a few counts of this clonotype. The chain carries TRBV6-5 and TRBJ2-5; D may be TRBD1 (6 bases). The end of the DNA fits TRBJ2-4 better, so the J call may be wrong. From germline, CDR1 is MNHEY and CDR2 SVGAGI. This CDR3 is built from 13 residues. The CDR3 loop is CASREQGKNIQYF. In DNA form, the CDR3 reads TGTGCCAGCAGGGAACAGGGAAAAAACATTCAGTACTTC.

This chain joins TRBV20-1 and TRBJ2-7, with 7 bases lining up with TRBD2. Germline V gene lookup returns CDR1 DFQATT and CDR2 SNEGSKA (reference sequence). This CDR3 has 15 amino acids. Losses at the gene ends were 1 base for V and 2 bases for J; bases not matched to a gene: 8. The CDR3 sequence is CSARGGGRSPYEQYF. The CDR3 region has the DNA TGCAGTGCTAGAGGGGGGGGGAGATCACCCTACGAGCAGTACTTC.

Comment on this clonotype: The junction departs from the called germline gene at one end, perhaps through a read error. J is TRBJ2-1 and V is TRBV29-1; no firm D call. The germline CDR1 and CDR2 sequences are SQVTM and ANQGSEA. The CDR3 has 14 residues. The CDR3 spells CGVVGDIFYNEQFF. CDR3 nucleotides: TGCGGCGTTGTGGGTGACATATTCTACAATGAGCAGTTCTTC.

V and J are TRBV20-1 and TRBJ2-4; D is perhaps TRBD2 (5 bases). The germline gives CDR1 DFQATT, CDR2 SNEGSKA (reference sequence). The CDR3 covers 14 residues. The ends were cut back, 0 bases at V and 3 bases at J, with 9 bases in the middle. The CDR3 region is CSAREGEGKNIQYF. The CDR3 nucleotides are TGCAGTGCTAGAGAGGGAGAGGGCAAAAACATTCAGTACTTC.

This clonotype was seen a handful of times. DNA for the CDR3: TGTGCCAGCTCCCAGGGACAGGGGAATCAGCCCCAGCATTTT. Translated: CASSQGQGNQPQHF. V gene TRBV18 combines with J gene TRBJ1-5; 10 bases agree with TRBD1. CDR1 is KGHSH and CDR2 is LQKENI in the germline V gene. J lost 4 bases, V lost 6 bases, and 3 bases had no gene match. The CDR3 has 14 residues. Based on the CDR3 plus reference TRBV18 and TRBJ1-5, the full variable domain is NAGVMQNPRHLVRRRGQEARLRCSPMKGHSHVYWYRQLPEEGLKFMVYLQKENIIDESGMPKERFSAEFPKEGPSILRIQQVVRGDSAAYFCASSQGQGNQPQHFGDGTRLSIL.

This rearrangement joins TRBV20-1 to TRBJ2-5; D is perhaps TRBD1 or TRBD2 (5 bases each). TRBJ2-7 explains the end of the DNA better; the J call may be wrong. The germline V gene encodes CDR1 DFQATT and CDR2 SNEGSKA (reference sequence). The CDR3 contains 15 residues. The CDR3 protein is CSANGRQLPAYEQYF. The CDR3 DNA reads as TGCAGTGCTAATGGGAGACAGCTGCCCGCCTACGAGCAGTACTTC.

This chain uses TRBV4-3 with TRBJ1-2; D gene ambiguous. Germline CDR1 reads LGHNA; CDR2 reads YSLEER. V lost 2 bases, J lost 2 bases, and 9 bases lay in between. The CDR3 consists of 14 residues. This chain's CDR3 is CASSQYRGNYGYTF. The CDR3 nucleotides read TGCGCCAGCAGCCAATATAGAGGGAACTATGGCTACACCTTC.

Turning to this clonotype: A much larger clone lies one base from this, so it may be a read error. In DNA, the CDR3 is TGTGCCAGCAGCTCCACAGGGGCCTATGACTACACCTTC. Translating gives CASSSTGAYDYTF. The chain has TRBV7-2 and TRBJ1-2, with 7 bases lining up with TRBD1. The germline V gene has CDR1 SGHTA and CDR2 FQGNSA. The CDR3 loop spans 13 amino acids.

The chain recombines TRBV12-3 or TRBV12-4 with TRBJ2-5; 8 nucleotides line up with TRBD1. The CDR3 covers 15 residues. V lost 6 bases to trimming and J lost 7 bases; unmatched junction nucleotides: 13. In DNA, the CDR3 is TGTGCCAGCAGCCCGACAGGGGTGGGTGTCGGGACCCAGTACTTC. Protein: CASSPTGVGVGTQYF.

This clonotype was recorded many times. V gene TRBV6-5 combines with J gene TRBJ2-1, with D possibly TRBD1 on 6 matching bases. Trimming removed 5 bases at V and 2 bases at J, with 13 bases between. The CDR3 contains 15 residues. The germline V gene encodes CDR1 MNHEY and CDR2 SVGAGI. The CDR3 DNA reads as TGTGCCAGCAGTCTTACGACAGGCCCCTACAATGAGCAGTTCTTC. The encoded protein is CASSLTTGPYNEQFF.